This T cell receptor (beta chain) is drawn from a study of T cells in Graves' hyperthyroidism and ophthalmopathy (dated by TCRdb to between 2018 and 2021). About the study as a whole: Peripheral blood samples were taken at the time of initial diagnosis, prior to any treatment. TCR V-J signatures able to tell the groups apart were searched for in a discovery cohort of 95 to 100 patients, of whom more than 40 had Graves' ophthalmopathy and under 65 had stable Graves' hyperthyroidism. An independent validation cohort of fewer than 20 hyperthyroidism patients and some 15 patients who later progressed to ophthalmopathy tested prospective prediction of ophthalmopathy. The 75 to 100 discovery patients were randomly split 7:3 into training and test sets. In addition, the study compared T-cell repertoires in thyroid tissue and in blood from roughly six Graves' hyperthyroidism patients. Once sampling was done, hyperthyroidism patients were given methimazole at a starting dose of 30 mg daily, whereas ophthalmopathy patients were given high-dose intravenous methylprednisolone. According to the paper, TCR Vbeta CDR3 sequencing was carried out on about 140 peripheral blood samples, which came from 40 to 45 ophthalmopathy, about 75 hyperthyroidism and about 17 progressor patients. Here is what the overall study found, with its caveats: Blood samples also contained most of the expanded thyroid clonotypes (frequency above 0.001), which suggests that blood repertoires may reflect thyroid immune responses. No statistical method was used to fix the sample size in advance, and group allocation was not hidden from the investigators. A model built on a 13 V-J signature distinguished ophthalmopathy from stable hyperthyroidism, reaching around 90% sensitivity and under 84% specificity in cross-validation and 80%/75% in testing. In validation, the model predicted progression to ophthalmopathy a median of approximately 6.6 months before onset, with roughly 70% sensitivity and almost 75% specificity.

The TCR beta CDR3 regions were amplified from the RNA transcripts. A first-round RT-PCR of the TCR CDR3 used the HTBI primer set with the Qiagen OneStep RT-PCR kit. Libraries were constructed in a second round of multiplex PCR, after which size selection and purification were carried out. Paired-end sequencing of the libraries was performed with 100 bp reads on an Illumina HiSeq2000. For the original study's pipeline: SOAPnuke was used to process the raw data, removing reads that contained adapters or uncalled bases, had a mean Phred below 15, or lacked an exact match to the constant primer or identifier. High-quality paired reads were merged with COPE v1.2.5, and unique nucleotide sequences were defined as clonotypes. MiTCR v1.1 was used to align clonotypes to the IMGT TRBV, TRBD and TRBJ reference segments. Analysis was restricted to V-J combinations with a frequency above 0.0001, which covered roughly 99% of repertoires. A TCS score was defined as the ratio of F50 (clonal expansion) to E x V (chaos), with BLOSUM62-based TCRdist applied between CDR3 peptides within each V-J. Welch's t-statistics and random forest reduced roughly 540 V-J features to 10 to 15, which were used in a naive Bayes classifier (R e1071). The similarity between thyroid and blood repertoires was quantified using the Morisita-Horn index. TCRdb applied fastp at Q25 and MiXCR to the public reads, then kept only in-frame beta chains. Each CDR3 protein gets just one entry, which takes the most common genes and DNA from the rows behind it. These V and J calls derive from TCRdb rather than the authors' analysis. The sample table contains hundreds of thousands of distinct CDR3 sequences; only one count was recorded for over 35% of them. The ten largest clones capture 8% to 9% of the sample.

From its cysteine to its phenylalanine, the CDR3 spans 13 amino acids. Of all the DNA, just the CDR3 is kept, 39 bases in frame from base 1. Reading the germline V gene (reference sequence) gives CDR1 DFQATT and CDR2 SNEGSKA. V and J lose 6 bases and 2 bases, and a span of 13 bases separates them. This clonotype was counted ten times or more. Its recognized antigen is unknown. The input lacks base qualities; no much larger clone sits a single base away. Stable Graves' hyperthyroidism was defined as the absence of progression to ophthalmopathy over 18 months of follow-up. Hyperthyroidism patients were newly diagnosed, with disease duration under 2 months, and aged 18 to 65 years. The study excluded patients with uncontrolled infections, other autoimmune diseases, pregnancy or lactation. Diagnoses were established on the basis of clinical symptoms, serum thyroxine and TRAb, thyroid ultrasound, and orbital computed tomography. Ficoll-Paque density gradient centrifugation was used to isolate PBMCs from around 10 ml of fresh peripheral blood. Total RNA was extracted using Trizol reagent, and RNA quality was assessed on an Agilent 2100 Bioanalyzer.

The chain is assembled from TRBV20-1 and TRBJ1-1, with TRBD1 tentatively as D gene (6 bases match). The TCR comes from a man aged 18 to 30 with Graves' hyperthyroidism. The sample comprised blood. The DNA reads TGCAGTGCCGACACAGGGTACAACACTGAAGCTTTCTTT. The translation is CSADTGYNTEAFF.